The T cell receptor (beta chain) under discussion was sequenced for a study of blood T cell repertoires in COVID-19. About the study: The analysed material was cDNA or gDNA that came from T cells, B-cell-depleted T cells, or PBMCs.

Germline lookup yields CDR1 MNHNY and CDR2 SVGAGI (reference sequence). The CDR3 has 15 amino acids. Comments on this clone: The junction and the germline gene differ at one end; a read error may be behind it.

Libraries were prepared by immunoSEQ multiplex PCR; TCRdb keeps only in-frame clonotypes and omits some of them. The data contain approximately 220,000 clones, about 85% of them singletons. This chain uses TRBV6-6 with TRBJ1-5; D is undetermined. The clonotype was recovered from a woman in her twenties or thirties who had recovered from COVID-19. The sample was PBMCs or T cells enriched from blood (not recorded which). The CDR3 spells CASSYRFGSHQPQHF. The CDR3 coding sequence is TGTGCCAGCAGTTACCGATTTGGTAGCCATCAGCCCCAGCATTTT.